This T cell receptor beta chain was identified in a study of monozygotic twins with inflammatory bowel disease. CDR3 length: 13 amino acids. A total RNA quantity of roughly 3,300 ng went into each TCR library. From the 5' RACE reads, TCRdb lists one entry per CDR3 protein and no DNA. The sample has more than 300,000 distinct CDR3 sequences; the top ten hold about 2.5%. The clonotype comes from a human donor with ulcerative colitis or Crohn's disease, or a healthy co-twin of an affected twin (not recorded which). The sample consisted of blood. The chain combines TRBV12-3 or TRBV12-4 with TRBJ2-7; TCRdb indicates TRBD2, and absent DNA this call remains unverified. CDR3 loop: CASSSVPSREQYF.